The rows below give T cell receptor beta chains drawn from one sample of a study of radiation and T cells in renal cell carcinoma. TCRdb's copy holds only in-frame clones and misses some; the assay was immunoSEQ multiplex PCR. Among approximately 150,000 clones listed, 80% to 90% were seen once. The specimen was blood, collected from a patient whose treatment included radiotherapy and nephrectomy. The receptors stem from a woman aged 45-59 years with renal cell carcinoma. CDR3s include the opening cysteine and the closing phenylalanine or tryptophan. A D gene is named only where the DNA matches it firmly. Not every row has a clone size; where given, it reads once, few, many or a size class.

cdr3_nt cdr3_aa cdr3_length d_call j_call v_call clone_size
TGTGCCAGCAGTCTAGTAGGGAATTCACCCCTCCACTTT CASSLVGNSPLHF 13 - TRBJ1-6 TRBV6-6 -
TGTGCCAGCAGCCCACAGGGGGGCGCGGGGTACAATGAGCAGTTCTTC CASSPQGGAGYNEQFF 16 TRBD1 TRBJ2-1 TRBV7-2 -
TGTGCCAGCAGTACCGGACAGGGCGCCTACGAGCAGTACTTC CASSTGQGAYEQYF 14 TRBD1 TRBJ2-7 TRBV28 -
TGTGCCAGCAGGACAGGGGGCACTGAGCAGTTCTTC CASRTGGTEQFF 12 TRBD1 TRBJ2-1 TRBV6-5 -
TGTGCCAGCAGCTCGGGGGGACGGACCTACGAGCAGTACTTC CASSSGGRTYEQYF 14 TRBD2 TRBJ2-7 TRBV28 -
TGTGCCAGCAGTTTGAGGGGAAACACTGAAGCTTTCTTT CASSLRGNTEAFF 13 - TRBJ1-1 TRBV6-5 few
TGTGCCAGCAGTCGGACGGTGAACACTGAAGCTTTCTTT CASSRTVNTEAFF 13 - TRBJ1-1 TRBV27 -
TGTGCCAGCAGCCCAGGGACGGTATATGGCTACACCTTC CASSPGTVYGYTF 13 - TRBJ1-2 TRBV7-9 -
TGTGCCAGCAGCGGAACTAAGCGAGCGCGGGCAGATACGCAGTATTTT CASSGTKRARADTQYF 16 - TRBJ2-3 TRBV5-6 -
TGTGCCAGCAGTAGGACAGGGACAGAGAGCACCTTC CASSRTGTESTF 12 TRBD1 TRBJ1-2 TRBV6-6 -
TGTGCCAGCAGCGCATCCGGGACAGGGGTTTGGTACGAGCAGTACTTC CASSASGTGVWYEQYF 16 - TRBJ2-7 TRBV21-1 once
TGTGCCACCAGCAGGCTAGGGAGCAGGGGAAATAACGAGCAGTACTTC CATSRLGSRGNNEQYF 16 - TRBJ2-7 TRBV15 once
TGTGCCAGCAGCAACCGAGCGGGAGGGCCCTCCGAGCAGTACTTC CASSNRAGGPSEQYF 15 TRBD2 TRBJ2-7 TRBV28 once
TGTGCCAGCAGCAACGGGCGGAGGGGCACAGATACGCAGTATTTT CASSNGRRGTDTQYF 15 - TRBJ2-3 TRBV7-9 -
TGTGCCAGCAGCGCGCGGGACAGGGACTATGGCTACACCTTC CASSARDRDYGYTF 14 TRBD1 TRBJ1-2 TRBV5-6 -
TGTGCCAGCAGCCCCCCCCGGCTAGCGGGAGTGAGAGAGCAGTACTTC CASSPPRLAGVREQYF 16 TRBD2 TRBJ2-7 TRBV11-2 once
TGTGCCAGCAGCGACCGGGACAGGGGTGAAAAACTGTTTTTT CASSDRDRGEKLFF 14 TRBD1 TRBJ1-4 TRBV9 once
TGTGCCAGCAGTGAAGGACAGTTTTCTAACTATGGCTACACCTTC CASSEGQFSNYGYTF 15 - TRBJ1-2 TRBV6-1 few
TGTGCCTGGAGTGGTGAGAGTCAGGCTTTCTTT CAWSGESQAFF 11 - TRBJ1-1 TRBV30 few
TGTGCCAGCAGTTTTGCCCTGAGCTCCTACGAGCAGTACTTC CASSFALSSYEQYF 14 - TRBJ2-7 TRBV27 -
TGTGCCAACACAGGGGGGCCCTACAATGAGCAGTTCTTC CANTGGPYNEQFF 13 TRBD1 TRBJ2-1 TRBV10-3 -
TGTGCCAGCAGCGTAGAGGGCGACAATCAGCCCCAGCATTTT CASSVEGDNQPQHF 14 - TRBJ1-5 TRBV9 few
TGTGCCAGCAGCGGGACCAGCCAATCTTCCTACGAGCAGTACTTC CASSGTSQSSYEQYF 15 - TRBJ2-7 TRBV6-5 -
TGTGCCAGCAGCTTAGGGGTGACGGGACAGCAGTACTTC CASSLGVTGQQYF 13 - TRBJ2-7 TRBV7-2 -